The 5 T cell receptor beta chains below were found in one sample sequenced in a study of T cell repertoires in cytomegalovirus infection. TCRdb called the reads again in MiXCR, with one record for every CDR3 protein. The sample lists around 900,000 distinct CDR3 sequences; roughly 30% were seen once. These receptors' targets are unknown. Material: cultured CD8+ T cells from PBMCs, obtained from culture after CMV antigen stimulation. These receptors all stem from a human donor in good health (CMV status not recorded). Some clones in this sample may be carry-over from other donors' samples.

The CDR3 sequence: CASSLGTGFSYNEQFF. CDR3 bases: TGCGCCAGCAGCTTGGGGACAGGCTTCTCCTACAATGAGCAGTTCTTC. The chain employs TRBV4-3 and TRBJ2-1; 8 bases line up with TRBD1. CDR3 length: 16 residues. V trimming: 5 bases; J trimming: 0 bases; junction bases outside the gene matches: 6. Germline loops: CDR1 LGHNA, CDR2 YSLEER.

The chain has TRBV6-6 and TRBJ1-1; unclear D gene. The V gene's germline CDR1 is MNHNY and CDR2 SVGAGI (reference sequence). V shed 5 bases and J shed 6 bases, with 7 bases lying between them. The CDR3 is 11 residues long. CDR3 sequence (DNA): TGTGCCAGCAGTGAGGACCCTGAAGCTTTCTTT. This gives the protein CASSEDPEAFF.

In regard to this clonotype: One end of the junction does not line up with germline, which may come from a read error. The chain is built from TRBV11-2 and TRBJ1-3, with 9 bases that match TRBD1. The CDR3 is made up of 18 amino acids. Germline V gene sequence: CDR1 SGHAT, CDR2 FQNNGV. This CDR3 is CASSKRQGVYPSGYTIYF. CDR3 sequence (DNA): TGTGCCAGCAGCAAAAGACAGGGGGTCTACCCCTCTGGATACACCATATATTTT.

The CDR3 is CASSLLASGGHNEQFF. The DNA of the CDR3 is TGTGCCAGCAGTTTATTGGCCAGCGGGGGCCACAATGAGCAGTTCTTC. The chain carries TRBV27 and TRBJ2-1, with 8 positions matching TRBD2. The CDR3 has 16 residues. Germline CDR1 is MNHEY and CDR2 is SMNVEV (reference sequence). The V and J ends lost 1 base and 5 bases, in that order; junction bases with no gene match: 7.

This clonotype was counted only a few times. This rearrangement joins TRBV4-1 to TRBJ1-6; weak D call: TRBD1 (5 bases). V was cut by 5 bases and J by 10 bases, with 15 bases left in between. This CDR3 comprises 14 residues. Germline V gives CDR1 MGHRA, CDR2 YSYEKL. CDR3 sequence (DNA): TGCGCCAGCAGCGGCACAAAGGGGAGCTCACCCCTCCACTTT. It encodes CASSGTKGSSPLHF.